The clone carrying this TCR beta chain was seen more than once but under ten times. Its cognate antigen is unknown. Sequencing targeted expressed TCRB transcripts, as all isolated RNA had been reverse transcribed. The repertoire was sequenced with immunoSEQ multiplex PCR; TCRdb's copy has only in-frame clones and lacks some. The sample has 300,000 to 350,000 clones, 6.5% to 10% seen once. V lost 2 bases, J lost 2 bases, and 12 bases lay in between. The CDR3 extends over 16 amino acids. The V gene's germline CDR1 is KGHSH and CDR2 LQKENI. This entry belongs to a study of beta chain features in type 1 diabetes. Study details: When patients were set against healthy donors, age, gender and cell yields were similar. Points from the study as a whole: Type 1 diabetes patients had moderately but significantly shorter TCRB CDR3s in all four CD4+ subsets. Shorter templates might be favored by PCR, equally in patients and controls.

Material: central memory CD4+ T cells from blood. The receptor was derived from a woman in her late teens or twenties in good health. The V call is TRBV18, the J call TRBJ2-2, with D perhaps matching TRBD1 (5 bases). The CDR3 region is CASSPSAGINTGELFF. The CDR3 DNA follows: TGTGCCAGCTCACCATCCGCAGGGATAAACACCGGGGAGCTGTTTTTT.